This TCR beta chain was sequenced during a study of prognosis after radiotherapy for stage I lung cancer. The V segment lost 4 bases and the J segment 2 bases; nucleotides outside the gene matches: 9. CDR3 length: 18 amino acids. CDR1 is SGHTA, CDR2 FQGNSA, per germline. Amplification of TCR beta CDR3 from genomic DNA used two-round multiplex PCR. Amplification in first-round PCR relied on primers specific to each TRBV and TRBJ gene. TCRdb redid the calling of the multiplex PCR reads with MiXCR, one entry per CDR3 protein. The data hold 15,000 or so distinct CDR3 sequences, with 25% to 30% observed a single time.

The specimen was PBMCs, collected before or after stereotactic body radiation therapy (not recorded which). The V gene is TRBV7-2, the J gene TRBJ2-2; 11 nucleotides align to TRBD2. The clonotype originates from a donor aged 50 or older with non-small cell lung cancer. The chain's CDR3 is CASSSTSGRFRNTGELFF. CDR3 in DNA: TGTGCCAGCAGCTCCACTAGCGGGAGATTCCGTAACACCGGGGAGCTGTTTTTT. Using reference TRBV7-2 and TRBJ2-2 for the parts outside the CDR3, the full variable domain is GAGVSQSPSNKVTEKGKDVELRCDPISGHTALYWYRQSLGQGLEFLIYFQGNSAPDKSGLPSDRFSAERTGGSVSTLTIQRTQQEDSAVYLCASSSTSGRFRNTGELFFGEGSRLTVL.